This section outlines one T cell receptor beta chain sequence together with its context. Its antigen is undetermined. The repertoire was sequenced with immunoSEQ multiplex PCR; TCRdb's copy has only in-frame clones and lacks some. The repertoire includes fewer than 90,000 clones, about 94% of them detected once, and around 0.19% sits in the top ten. The sample originates from a study of graft-versus-host responses after intestinal transplantation. Whole-study context: Multivisceral, liver-intestinal, or isolated intestinal transplants were received by the recipients. Whole-study findings and limits: Ileal or blood samples showed some GvH clones first, and such clones were also found in recipient marrow. Association was observed between peak circulating GvH clone levels and early post-transplant HvG declines.

Germline CDR1 and CDR2: LGHNT and FRNRAP. This CDR3 is built from 15 residues. V was shortened by 2 bases and J by 4 bases, with 15 bases between the two germline ends. The sequences come from unstimulated CD4+ T cells sorted from spleen or lymph node cells, collected before transplant. J is TRBJ2-7 and V is TRBV12-5; D possibly matches TRBD1 or TRBD2 (5 bases each). The sequence was collected from a human donor who was the organ donor for an intestinal transplant. CDR3 residues: CASGLQGTPIYEQYF. The CDR3 region has the DNA TGTGCTAGTGGTTTGCAAGGGACCCCTATTTACGAGCAGTACTTC.